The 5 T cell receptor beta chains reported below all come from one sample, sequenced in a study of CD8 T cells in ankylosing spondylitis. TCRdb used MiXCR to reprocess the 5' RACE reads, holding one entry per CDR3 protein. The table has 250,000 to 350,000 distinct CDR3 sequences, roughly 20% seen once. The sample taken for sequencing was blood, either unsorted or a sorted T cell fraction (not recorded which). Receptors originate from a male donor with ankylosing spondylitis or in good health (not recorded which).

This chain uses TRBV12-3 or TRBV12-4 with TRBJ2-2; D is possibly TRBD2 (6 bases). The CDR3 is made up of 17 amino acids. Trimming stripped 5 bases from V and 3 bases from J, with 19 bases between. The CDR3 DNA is TGTGCCAGCAGTCCCGGTCTTCGGGAGAGGGACACCGGGGAGCTGTTTTTT. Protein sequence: CASSPGLRERDTGELFF.

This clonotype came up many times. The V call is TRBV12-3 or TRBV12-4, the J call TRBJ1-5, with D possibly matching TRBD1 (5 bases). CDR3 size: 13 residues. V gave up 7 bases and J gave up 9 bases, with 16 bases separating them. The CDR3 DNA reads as TGTGCCAGCACCAGGGCCCTTCCATCGCCCCAGCATTTT. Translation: CASTRALPSPQHF.

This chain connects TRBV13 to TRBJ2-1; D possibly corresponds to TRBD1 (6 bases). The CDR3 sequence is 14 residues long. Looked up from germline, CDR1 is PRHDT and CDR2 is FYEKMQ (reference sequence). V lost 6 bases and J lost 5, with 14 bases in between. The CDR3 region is CASSSRRGNNEQFF. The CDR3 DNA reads TGTGCCAGCAGTAGTCGCAGGGGTAACAATGAGCAGTTCTTC. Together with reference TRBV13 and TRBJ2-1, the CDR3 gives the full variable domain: AAGVIQSPRHLIKEKRETATLKCYPIPRHDTVYWYQQGPGQDPQFLISFYEKMQSDKGSIPDRFSAQQFSDYHSELNMSSLELGDSALYFCASSSRRGNNEQFFGPGTRLTVL.

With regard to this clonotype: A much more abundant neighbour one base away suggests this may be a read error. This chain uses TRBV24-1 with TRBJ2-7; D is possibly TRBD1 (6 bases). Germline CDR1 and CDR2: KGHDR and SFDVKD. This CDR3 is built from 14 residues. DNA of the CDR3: TGTGTCACCAGTGAATACGCAGGGGTCGGCGAGCAGTACGTC. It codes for CVTSEYAGVGEQYV.

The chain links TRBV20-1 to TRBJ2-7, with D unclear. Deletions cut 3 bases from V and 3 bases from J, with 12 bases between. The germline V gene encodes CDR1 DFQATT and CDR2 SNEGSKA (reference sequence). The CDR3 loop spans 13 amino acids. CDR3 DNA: TGCAGTGCTAGGCCCGGGTCTGGCTACGAGCAGTACGTC. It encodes CSARPGSGYEQYV.